This T cell receptor beta chain was observed in a study of glioma-infiltrating T cells. Using RNA template, CDR3s of TCR alpha and beta were amplified with iRepertoire arm-PCR. TCRdb passed the multiplex PCR reads through MiXCR, listing each CDR3 protein once. In the table there are 300,000 to 400,000 distinct CDR3 sequences, 41% of which are singletons. Worth noting for this clonotype: As yet, its antigen is unknown. This may stem from a read error, because a much larger clone lies one nucleotide away.

Study outcomes and limitations: Patients with low tissue-blood divergence carried a signature set of shared blood CDR3 motifs. Very few CDR3 sequences were shared between tissue and blood.

This receptor was identified in a human donor with low-grade glioma or glioblastoma, undergoing nonglioma brain surgery, or in good health (not recorded which). The source material was glioma tissue, nonneoplastic brain tissue, or PBMCs (not recorded which).

In DNA form, the CDR3 reads TGTGCCAGCAGTTTGCGTCCCCAGAGGGGGAACACTGAAGCTTTCTTT. Protein: CASSLRPQRGNTEAFF. This chain connects TRBV27 to TRBJ1-1; TRBD1 might be the D (5 bases). This CDR3 has 16 residues. The germline V and J ends were trimmed by 3 bases and 1 base, with 15 bases remaining between them. Per the germline V gene, CDR1 is MNHEY and CDR2 is SMNVEV (reference sequence).